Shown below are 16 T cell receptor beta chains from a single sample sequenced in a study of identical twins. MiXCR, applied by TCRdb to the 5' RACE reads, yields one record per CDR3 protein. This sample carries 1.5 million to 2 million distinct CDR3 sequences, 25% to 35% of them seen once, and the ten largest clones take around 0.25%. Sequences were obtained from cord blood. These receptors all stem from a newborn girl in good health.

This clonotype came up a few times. CDR3 protein: CASSLVDSCNEQFF. In DNA, the CDR3 is TGTGCCAGCAGCTTGGTGGATAGCTGCAACGAGCAGTTCTTC. The chain links TRBV5-6 to TRBJ2-1; unclear D gene. This CDR3 spans 14 amino acids. V lost 0 bases, J lost 10 bases, and 14 bases lay in between. CDR1 is SGHDT and CDR2 is YYEEEE in the germline V gene.

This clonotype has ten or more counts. Here the CDR3 DNA reads TGCAGTGCTAGCGGGGGCACAGATACGCAGTATTTT. This sequence encodes CSASGGTDTQYF. The chain is built from TRBV20-1 and TRBJ2-3; tentative D call: TRBD2 (5 bases). The V end was cut by 3 bases, the J end by 1 base, with 5 bases between. Germline V gene lookup returns CDR1 DFQATT and CDR2 SNEGSKA (reference sequence). The CDR3 is 12 amino acids.

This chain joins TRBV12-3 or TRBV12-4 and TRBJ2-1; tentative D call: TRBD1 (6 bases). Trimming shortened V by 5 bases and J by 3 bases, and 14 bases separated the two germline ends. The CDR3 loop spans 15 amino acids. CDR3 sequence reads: CASSHRETYYNEQFF. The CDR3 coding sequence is TGTGCCAGCAGTCACAGGGAAACCTACTACAATGAGCAGTTCTTC.

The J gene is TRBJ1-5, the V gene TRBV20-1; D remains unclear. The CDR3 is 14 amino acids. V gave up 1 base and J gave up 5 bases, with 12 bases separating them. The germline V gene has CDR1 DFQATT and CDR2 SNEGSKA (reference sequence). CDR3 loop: CSARGRLIHQPQHF. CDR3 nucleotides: TGCAGTGCTAGAGGGAGGCTCATCCATCAGCCCCAGCATTTT.

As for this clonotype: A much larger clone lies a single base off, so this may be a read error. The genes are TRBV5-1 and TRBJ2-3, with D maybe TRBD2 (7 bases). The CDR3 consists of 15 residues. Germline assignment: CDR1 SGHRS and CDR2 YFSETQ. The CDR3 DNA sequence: TGCGCCAGCAGCTGGACAGCGGGGAGCACAGCTACGCAGTATTTT. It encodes CASSWTAGSTATQYF.

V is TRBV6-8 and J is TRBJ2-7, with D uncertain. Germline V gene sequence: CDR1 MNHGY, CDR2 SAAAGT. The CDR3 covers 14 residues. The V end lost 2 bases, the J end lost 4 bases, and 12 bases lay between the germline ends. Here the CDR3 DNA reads TGTGCCAGCAGTTACGAGGCTAACCTGTACGAGCAGTACTTC. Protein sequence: CASSYEANLYEQYF.

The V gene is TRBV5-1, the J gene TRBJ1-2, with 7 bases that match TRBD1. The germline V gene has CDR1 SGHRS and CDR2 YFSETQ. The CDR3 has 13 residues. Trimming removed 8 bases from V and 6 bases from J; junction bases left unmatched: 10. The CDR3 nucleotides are TGCGCCAGTACCACAGGGGCGAGCCATGGCTACACCTTC. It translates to CASTTGASHGYTF.

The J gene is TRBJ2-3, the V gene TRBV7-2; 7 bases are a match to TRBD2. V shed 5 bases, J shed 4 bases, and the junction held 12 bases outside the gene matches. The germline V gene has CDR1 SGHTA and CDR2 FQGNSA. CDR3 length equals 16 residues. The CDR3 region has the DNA TGTGCCAGCAGCCCCTATGGCGGGAGTGGGCCAGATACGCAGTATTTT. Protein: CASSPYGGSGPDTQYF.

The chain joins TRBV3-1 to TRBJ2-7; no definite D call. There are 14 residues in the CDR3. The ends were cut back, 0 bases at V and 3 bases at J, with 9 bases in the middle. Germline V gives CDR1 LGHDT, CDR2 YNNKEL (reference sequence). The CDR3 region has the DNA TGTGCCAGCAGCCAAGATCTTCCAAACTACGAGCAGTACTTC. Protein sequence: CASSQDLPNYEQYF.

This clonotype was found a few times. CDR3 protein: CASSLRGYAETQYF. The CDR3 nucleotides are TGTGCCAGCAGTTTAAGGGGGTACGCAGAGACCCAGTACTTC. The rearrangement joins TRBV27 to TRBJ2-5, with a possible D match to TRBD1 (6 bases). Germline V gives CDR1 MNHEY, CDR2 SMNVEV (reference sequence). The CDR3 consists of 14 residues. V lost 2 bases and J lost 4, with 11 bases in between.

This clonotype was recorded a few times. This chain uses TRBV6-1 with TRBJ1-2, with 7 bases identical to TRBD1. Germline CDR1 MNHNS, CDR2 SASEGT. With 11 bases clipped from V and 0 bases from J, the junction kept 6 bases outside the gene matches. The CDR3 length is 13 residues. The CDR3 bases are TGTGCCGTAGACAGGGTAGCTAACTATGGCTACACCTTC. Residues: CAVDRVANYGYTF.

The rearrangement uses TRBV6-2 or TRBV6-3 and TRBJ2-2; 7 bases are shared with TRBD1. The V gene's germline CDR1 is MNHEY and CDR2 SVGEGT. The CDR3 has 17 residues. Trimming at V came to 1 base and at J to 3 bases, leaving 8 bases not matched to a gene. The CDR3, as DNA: TGTGCCAGCAGTTACTTAAAGGGGGCGGTTTACACCGGGGAGCTGTTTTTT. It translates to CASSYLKGAVYTGELFF.

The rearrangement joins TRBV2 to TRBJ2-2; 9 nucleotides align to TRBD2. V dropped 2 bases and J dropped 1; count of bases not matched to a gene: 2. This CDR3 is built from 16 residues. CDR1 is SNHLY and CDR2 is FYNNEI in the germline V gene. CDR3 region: CASSELAGRNTGELFF. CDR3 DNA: TGTGCCAGCAGTGAACTAGCGGGGAGGAACACCGGGGAGCTGTTTTTT.

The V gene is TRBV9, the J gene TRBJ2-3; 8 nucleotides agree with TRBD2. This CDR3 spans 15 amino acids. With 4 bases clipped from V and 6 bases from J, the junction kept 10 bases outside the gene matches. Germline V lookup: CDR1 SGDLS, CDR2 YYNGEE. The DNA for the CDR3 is TGTGCCAGCAGCATAGACGGGGGGGCATCTGATACGCAGTATTTT. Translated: CASSIDGGASDTQYF.

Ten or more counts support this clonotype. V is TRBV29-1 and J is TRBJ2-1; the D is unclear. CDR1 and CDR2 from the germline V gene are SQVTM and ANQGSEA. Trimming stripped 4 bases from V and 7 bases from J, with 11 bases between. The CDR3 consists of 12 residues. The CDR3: CSVAYSWNEQFF. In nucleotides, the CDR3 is TGCAGCGTTGCCTACTCTTGGAATGAGCAGTTCTTC.

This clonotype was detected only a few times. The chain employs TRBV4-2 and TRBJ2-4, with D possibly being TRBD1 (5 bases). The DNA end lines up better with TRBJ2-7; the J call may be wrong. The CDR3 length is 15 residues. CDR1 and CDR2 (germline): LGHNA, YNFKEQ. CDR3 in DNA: TGTGCCAGCAGCCAAGATCTGAATGCAGGGTACGAGCAGTACTTC. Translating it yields CASSQDLNAGYEQYF.